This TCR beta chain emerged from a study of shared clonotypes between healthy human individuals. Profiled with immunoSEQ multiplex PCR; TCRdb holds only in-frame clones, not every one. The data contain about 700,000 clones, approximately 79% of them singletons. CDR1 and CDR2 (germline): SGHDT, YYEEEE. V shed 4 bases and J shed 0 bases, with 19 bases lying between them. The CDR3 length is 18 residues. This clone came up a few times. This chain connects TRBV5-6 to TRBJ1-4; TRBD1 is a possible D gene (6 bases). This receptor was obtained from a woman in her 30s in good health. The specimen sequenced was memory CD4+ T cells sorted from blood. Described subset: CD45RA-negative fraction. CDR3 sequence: CASSEVRGSDATNEKLFF. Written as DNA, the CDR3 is TGTGCCAGCAGCGAAGTTAGGGGGTCGGATGCAACTAATGAAAAACTGTTTTTT.